A selection of T cell receptor beta chains follows, all from one sample in a study of T-cell reconstitution after alpha-beta-depleted transplantation in children. MiXCR, applied by TCRdb to the PCR reads, yields one record per CDR3 protein. The sample holds 490,000 or so distinct CDR3 sequences, about 12% seen once. Here the sequenced sample was PBMCs from the stem cell graft donor, taken from the stem cell graft. These receptor sequences come from a human donor who donated a stem cell graft to a child with combined immunodeficiency. Both conserved end residues are part of each CDR3.

length: 12
V: TRBV29-1
J: TRBJ2-7
CDR3: CSVGGLRHEQYF

length: 15
V: TRBV6-1
J: TRBJ2-2
CDR3: CASTLGLGGTGELFF

length: 16
V: TRBV20-1
J: TRBJ2-1
CDR3: CSAADRSGLSYNEQFF

length: 16
V: TRBV5-1
J: TRBJ2-5
CDR3: CASSSDGLAGIDTQYF

length: 13
V: TRBV7-2
J: TRBJ2-1
CDR3: CASSLGGRGLAFF

length: 14
V: TRBV25-1
J: TRBJ1-3
CDR3: CASSASGSGNTIYF

length: 14
V: TRBV20-1
J: TRBJ2-5
CDR3: CSARPYGRGETQYF

length: 16
V: TRBV7-2
J: TRBJ1-3
CDR3: CASSPRTGKGGNTIYF

length: 14
V: TRBV25-1
J: TRBJ2-1
CDR3: CASTVTGSYNEQFF

length: 12
V: TRBV18
J: TRBJ1-2
CDR3: CASSPGLEGYTF

length: 16
V: TRBV5-1
J: TRBJ2-1
CDR3: CASRLLAGVSYNEQFF

length: 15
V: TRBV7-8
J: TRBJ2-7
CDR3: CASSSKSSRIDEQYF

length: 15
V: TRBV20-1
J: TRBJ2-3
CDR3: CSARGILAGGDTQYF

length: 16
V: TRBV4-2
J: TRBJ2-2
CDR3: CASSPGTSGVTGELFF

length: 12
V: TRBV20-1
J: TRBJ2-7
CDR3: CSTRQGGDEQYF

length: 13
V: TRBV2
J: TRBJ1-2
CDR3: CASSEDVSYGYTF

length: 12
V: TRBV29-1
J: TRBJ1-2
CDR3: CSVVGGVEGYTF

length: 13
V: TRBV5-1
J: TRBJ2-1
CDR3: CATSGGANNEQFF

length: 14
V: TRBV3-1
J: TRBJ2-7
CDR3: CASSQDSSGGEQYF

length: 18
V: TRBV20-1
J: TRBJ1-1
CDR3: CSASSGLPFDRSNTEAFF

length: 12
V: TRBV20-1
J: TRBJ2-5
CDR3: CSASLLWETQYF

length: 13
V: TRBV5-5
J: TRBJ2-7
CDR3: CASSWAGSYEQYF

length: 14
V: TRBV4-1
J: TRBJ1-1
CDR3: CASSQVDPYTEAFF

length: 16
V: TRBV6-5
J: TRBJ1-4
CDR3: CASSYPGQGEGEKLFF

length: 16
V: TRBV20-1
J: TRBJ2-3
CDR3: CSARDTQGISTDTQYF

length: 15
V: TRBV13
J: TRBJ2-7
CDR3: CASSTGTGEPYEQYF

length: 15
V: TRBV6-7
J: TRBJ1-1
CDR3: CASSKQGPEIYEAFF